This TCR beta chain was recorded in a study of neurological immune-mediated disorders. TCRdb re-called the 5' RACE reads with MiXCR, one entry per CDR3 protein. The sample has more than 40,000 distinct CDR3 sequences, 2.5% to 3.5% seen once. In this sample, this clonotype turned up many times. As yet, its antigen is unknown. Study-level points and caveats: While HTLV-1-associated myelopathy showed the greatest TCR clonal expansion, multiple sclerosis showed the least, falling below healthy controls.

The study built unsorted libraries from 2 million PBMCs kept at -80 C. There are 11 residues in the CDR3. The V end lost 2 bases, the J end lost 5 bases, and 6 bases lay between the germline ends. The germline V gene encodes CDR1 GTSNPN and CDR2 SVGIG (reference sequence). Sequencing was done on a sample of PBMCs. The chain is built from TRBV30 and TRBJ1-2, with unresolved D. This TCR derives from a woman between 45 and 60 years old with multiple sclerosis. The CDR3 sequence: CAWSRPYGYTF. DNA for the CDR3: TGTGCCTGGAGTCGGCCTTATGGCTACACCTTC.